These 18 T cell receptor beta chains share one sample of origin, sequenced in a study of monozygotic twins with inflammatory bowel disease. TCRdb reprocessed the 5' RACE reads; each CDR3 protein has one entry and no DNA is given. The listing contains 300,000 to 350,000 distinct CDR3 sequences. The source material was blood. These receptor sequences come from a human donor with ulcerative colitis or Crohn's disease, or a healthy co-twin of an affected twin (not recorded which).

The chain uses TRBV9 and TRBJ1-5; TCRdb calls TRBD1, which cannot be checked without DNA. The CDR3 is made up of 14 amino acids. The germline V gene has CDR1 SGDLS and CDR2 YYNGEE. The CDR3 loop reads CASSVAGEGQPQHF.

J is TRBJ2-1 and V is TRBV6-1; TCRdb gives TRBD1 as the D gene, but with no DNA this cannot be confirmed. The CDR3 covers 14 residues. In germline, CDR1 is MNHNS, CDR2 SASEGT. The CDR3 sequence is CAILRQGGINEQFF.

V is TRBV15 and J is TRBJ1-5; the TRBD1 assignment by TCRdb is unverifiable without DNA. In germline, CDR1 is LNHNV, CDR2 YYDKDF (reference sequence). This CDR3 region has 14 residues. This CDR3 is CATSGGDSNQPQHF.

The chain combines TRBV27 with TRBJ1-2; there is no DNA to check the TCRdb D call of TRBD1. CDR1 is MNHEY and CDR2 is SMNVEV in the germline V gene (reference sequence). This CDR3 contains 14 residues. The CDR3 protein is CASSFGQGVYGYTF.

The chain carries TRBV14 and TRBJ1-3; TCRdb reports TRBD1, a call that lacks DNA to check it against. The CDR3 consists of 14 residues. Germline CDR1 SGHDN, CDR2 FVKESK. CDR3: CASRAGDSGNTIYF.

This chain links TRBV12-3 or TRBV12-4 with TRBJ1-1. The CDR3 is made up of 12 amino acids. CDR3 region: CASSPRETEAFF.

This chain links TRBV29-1 with TRBJ2-2; the TRBD1 assignment by TCRdb is unverifiable without DNA. This CDR3 comprises 14 residues. Germline V CDR1 and CDR2: SQVTM, ANQGSEA. The CDR3 protein is CSVLRDRGIGELFF.

This chain uses TRBV28 with TRBJ2-1; TCRdb selects TRBD1, and the lack of DNA leaves this call unchecked. The CDR3 spans 18 residues. Germline V gene data show CDR1 as MDHEN and CDR2 as SYDVKM. CDR3 in amino acids: CASRPFQLRDSSYNEQFF.

This chain connects TRBV24-1 to TRBJ1-5; the TCRdb call, TRBD1, lacks DNA for checking. Germline V gene lookup returns CDR1 KGHDR and CDR2 SFDVKD. The CDR3 is made up of 12 amino acids. The CDR3 here is CAAGNPDQPQHF.

The V and J genes are TRBV3-1 and TRBJ2-7; TCRdb proposes TRBD1, but this gene call is untestable without DNA. The CDR3 extends over 14 amino acids. Germline loops: CDR1 LGHDT, CDR2 YNNKEL (reference sequence). The CDR3 loop is CASRKGQGVYEQYF.

The V and J genes are TRBV6-1 and TRBJ2-1; no DNA is available, so the TRBD1 call from TCRdb remains unchecked. CDR1 is MNHNS and CDR2 is SASEGT in the germline V gene. This CDR3 is built from 15 residues. The CDR3 protein is CASSEEAGMGNEQFF.

This chain uses TRBV6-5 with TRBJ1-5. Germline V lookup: CDR1 MNHEY, CDR2 SVGAGI. CDR3 size: 13 residues. CDR3 region: CAVAGAWGLPQHF.

The J gene is TRBJ1-3, the V gene TRBV28; TCRdb outputs TRBD1, but without DNA this stays unchecked. CDR3 length: 15 amino acids. The germline V gene has CDR1 MDHEN and CDR2 SYDVKM. The CDR3 here is CASSLPRTGRNTIYF.

The V and J genes are TRBV7-9 and TRBJ2-7; as DNA is missing, the TRBD2 call by TCRdb cannot be tested. Per germline, CDR1 SEHNR and CDR2 FQNEAQ (reference sequence). The CDR3 covers 16 residues. The CDR3 reads CASSSGLAGVEYEQYF.

The chain is built from TRBV27 and TRBJ1-6; TCRdb's D call of TRBD1 is untestable without DNA. The CDR3 has 18 amino acids. Germline CDR1 is MNHEY and CDR2 is SMNVEV (reference sequence). CDR3 amino acids: CASSLSPGPMGHNSPLHF.

This rearrangement joins TRBV4-1 to TRBJ1-1; TCRdb calls TRBD1, which cannot be checked without DNA. Per the germline V gene, CDR1 is MGHRA and CDR2 is YSYEKL. The CDR3 covers 17 residues. This CDR3 is CASSQPFPGQGHTEAFF.

The rearrangement links TRBV18 to TRBJ2-1; absent DNA, TCRdb's TRBD2 call cannot be checked. Germline-derived CDR1 and CDR2 are KGHSH and LQKENI. This CDR3 has 16 amino acids. CDR3 in amino acids: CASSPSGTKALSEQFF.

This chain links TRBV25-1 with TRBJ2-7; TCRdb gives TRBD1 as the D gene, but with no DNA this cannot be confirmed. Germline V lookup: CDR1 MGHDK, CDR2 SYGVNS. This CDR3 has 17 amino acids. CDR3 sequence: CASSEYIHAGASYEQYF.